This T cell receptor (beta chain) was retrieved from a study of blood T cell repertoires in COVID-19. Study context: The cDNA or gDNA used as material had been derived from T cells, B-cell-depleted T cells, or PBMCs.

The authors' processing: Estimation of nucleated cell counts relied on the amplification of reference gene primers. Sequencing was performed with immunoSEQ multiplex PCR; in TCRdb, only in-frame clones are kept and a portion is missing. The V and J calls and clone size come from that table; D and trimming were worked out from the DNA. The profile shows 200,000 to 250,000 clones, approximately 85% of them singletons. Germline trimming cut 5 bases from V and 0 bases from J; bases unmatched to any gene: 13. The CDR3 is 19 amino acids. From germline, CDR1 is SGHTA and CDR2 FQGNSA. Patients of the Seattle cohort, enrolled during active infection, were followed longitudinally.

V and J are TRBV7-2 and TRBJ1-4; 9 bases map to TRBD1. The sequence derives from a woman aged 70 to 79 with COVID-19, enrolled during active disease. Material: peripheral blood. The CDR3, as DNA: TGTGCCAGCAGCCGTCGTAGGGGACAGGGTGCAGCAACTAATGAAAAACTGTTTTTT. Translating gives CASSRRRGQGAATNEKLFF.